The 27 T cell receptor beta chains in this list originate from one sample, sequenced in a study of control samples from healthy donors and cancer patients. Measured with immunoSEQ multiplex PCR; TCRdb has only the in-frame clones, and not every one. The profile covers approximately 20,000 clones, with 70% to 90% appearing a single time and 11% taken by the ten largest. The sample was PBMCs. The receptor set was obtained from an older woman with colorectal cancer.

This chain connects TRBV5-1 to TRBJ1-4; D ambiguous. Germline V gene data show CDR1 as SGHRS and CDR2 as YFSETQ. V lost 3 bases to trimming and J lost 8 bases, with 11 bases between them. CDR3 size: 13 residues. The CDR3 nucleotides are TGCGCCAGCAGCTCCACCTGGAAGGAAAAACTGTTTTTT. It codes for CASSSTWKEKLFF.

This clone has just one count. The chain joins TRBV2 to TRBJ2-3; TRBD2 aligns across 10 bases. The CDR3 extends over 15 amino acids. The V gene end was trimmed by 4 bases and the J gene end by 3 bases; junction bases not matched to a gene: 4. The germline V gene encodes CDR1 SNHLY and CDR2 FYNNEI. The CDR3 is CASSALAGETDTQYF. CDR3 DNA: TGTGCCAGCAGTGCCCTAGCGGGAGAGACAGATACGCAGTATTTT.

This chain uses TRBV7-3 with TRBJ2-7; no reliable D call. Germline-derived CDR1 and CDR2 are SGHTA and FQGTGA. The CDR3 loop spans 13 amino acids. The ends were cut back, 5 bases at V and 2 bases at J, with 10 bases in the middle. CDR3 sequence: CASSPAAAYEQYF. The CDR3 nucleotides read TGTGCCAGCAGCCCGGCGGCAGCCTACGAGCAGTACTTC.

The chain combines TRBV12-3 or TRBV12-4 with TRBJ2-2; no definite D call. With 2 bases removed from V and 5 bases from J, the gap between germline ends came to 6 bases. The CDR3 sequence is 13 residues long. As DNA, the CDR3 is TGTGCCAGCAGTTTATGGGCGACCGGGGAGCTGTTTTTT. It specifies CASSLWATGELFF.

The gene calls are TRBV7-2 and TRBJ2-5, with TRBD2 matching over 9 bases. The V gene's germline CDR1 is SGHTA and CDR2 FQGNSA. V lost 0 bases and J lost 5; bases outside the gene matches: 1. CDR3 size: 14 residues. CDR3 nucleotides: TGTGCCAGCAGCTTAGCACTAGCGGGTGAGACCCAGTACTTC. Translating gives CASSLALAGETQYF. Based on the CDR3 plus reference TRBV7-2 and TRBJ2-5, the full variable domain is GAGVSQSPSNKVTEKGKDVELRCDPISGHTALYWYRQSLGQGLEFLIYFQGNSAPDKSGLPSDRFSAERTGGSVSTLTIQRTQQEDSAVYLCASSLALAGETQYFGPGTRLLVL.

The chain carries TRBV5-1 and TRBJ2-7, with 12 bases matching TRBD1. Germline V gives CDR1 SGHRS, CDR2 YFSETQ. The CDR3 runs 16 residues. V shed 6 bases, J shed 7 bases, and the junction held 14 bases outside the gene matches. The CDR3 nucleotides are TGCGCCAGCACCCTACAACCGGGACAGGGGGCTAAAGAGCAGTACTTC. This sequence encodes CASTLQPGQGAKEQYF.

The chain joins TRBV12-3 or TRBV12-4 to TRBJ2-1; no clear D. Between the trimmed V and J ends, which lost 7 bases and 5 bases, there was a span of 6 bases. The CDR3 is made up of 11 amino acids. The CDR3 DNA reads as TGTGCCAGCACCCTCAACAATGAGCAGTTCTTC. It specifies CASTLNNEQFF.

The chain joins TRBV29-1 to TRBJ2-7, with D perhaps matching TRBD1 or TRBD2 (5 bases each). Deletions cut 7 bases from V and 1 base from J, with 17 bases between. CDR1 SQVTM and CDR2 ANQGSEA come from the germline V gene. There are 14 residues in the CDR3. CDR3: CSAIQGAQSYEQYF. The CDR3 DNA reads TGCAGCGCAATTCAGGGAGCCCAATCCTACGAGCAGTACTTC.

With regard to this clone: Its ends do not fully match the called genes, so a read error is possible. V usage is TRBV11-2 and J usage is TRBJ1-1, with D possibly matching TRBD1 (5 bases). Germline V gives CDR1 SGHAT, CDR2 FQNNGV. CDR3 size: 12 residues. This CDR3 is CASSLEAGSAFF. CDR3 coding DNA: TGTGCCAGCAGCCTAGAGGCAGGGTCAGCTTTCTTT.

In its sample, this clone was seen a few times. The V call is TRBV7-3, the J call TRBJ2-2, with D perhaps TRBD1 (5 bases). The CDR3 runs 16 residues. Trimming removed 1 base at V and 4 bases at J, with 13 bases between. The germline V gene has CDR1 SGHTA and CDR2 FQGTGA. CDR3 nucleotides: TGTGCCAGCAGCTTAAATGGGGCGAGAAGCACCGGGGAGCTGTTTTTT. Translation: CASSLNGARSTGELFF.

The chain uses TRBV4-3 and TRBJ2-3; 7 bases match TRBD2. V lost 0 bases, J lost 6 bases, and 9 bases stayed unmatched. CDR1 is LGHNA, CDR2 YSLEER, per germline. The CDR3 spans 16 residues. CDR3 in amino acids: CASSQDWGGNGDTQYF. The CDR3 DNA is TGCGCCAGCAGCCAAGATTGGGGGGGGAATGGGGATACGCAGTATTTT.

V is TRBV11-3 and J is TRBJ2-1, with 9 bases identical to TRBD1. Germline CDR1 is SGHNT and CDR2 is YENEEA. The ends lost 1 base at V and 1 base at J; junction bases unmatched: 2. The CDR3 spans 16 residues. The DNA for the CDR3 is TGTGCCAGCAGCTTAGCTGGGACAGGGTCCTACAATGAGCAGTTCTTC. Translated: CASSLAGTGSYNEQFF. Full variable domain (rest looked up from reference TRBV11-3 and TRBJ2-1): EAGVVQSPRYKIIEKKQPVAFWCNPISGHNTLYWYLQNLGQGPELLIRYENEEAVDDSQLPKDRFSAERLKGVDSTLKIQPAELGDSAVYLCASSLAGTGSYNEQFFGPGTRLTVL.

The J gene is TRBJ2-7, the V gene TRBV6-5; no clear D gene. The CDR3 contains 10 residues. CDR1 and CDR2 (germline): MNHEY, SVGAGI. V was pared by 5 bases and J by 3 bases, with 2 bases between. DNA of the CDR3: TGTGCCAGCAGTAACTACGAGCAGTACTTC. This encodes CASSNYEQYF.

The V gene is TRBV3-1 (or the pseudogene TRBV3-2), the J gene TRBJ1-4; 7 bases align to TRBD1. The CDR3 runs to 15 residues. CDR1 and CDR2 from the germline V gene are LGHDT and YNNKEL (reference sequence). Trimming removed 4 bases from V and 8 bases from J; junction bases left unmatched: 10. The CDR3 is CASSLRRKGAEKLFF. The DNA for the CDR3 is TGTGCCAGCAGCCTCCGACGGAAGGGGGCCGAAAAACTGTTTTTT.

This clone appeared a single time. The chain joins TRBV18 to TRBJ2-2, with D hard to call. CDR3 length: 16 amino acids. V shed 4 bases and J shed 4 bases, with 16 bases lying between them. Germline lookup yields CDR1 KGHSH and CDR2 LQKENI. The CDR3 reads CASSLAAKVATGELFF. For the CDR3, the DNA is TGTGCCAGCTCACTAGCAGCTAAGGTCGCCACCGGGGAGCTGTTTTTT. The full variable domain, with the rest looked up from reference TRBV18 and TRBJ2-2, is NAGVMQNPRHLVRRRGQEARLRCSPMKGHSHVYWYRQLPEEGLKFMVYLQKENIIDESGMPKERFSAEFPKEGPSILRIQQVVRGDSAAYFCASSLAAKVATGELFFGEGSRLTVL.

This clone was recorded a few times. The CDR3 DNA reads as TGTGCCAGCAGCCTCCGGGCCACGTTTACTGAAGCTTTCTTT. Residues: CASSLRATFTEAFF. The rearrangement uses TRBV9 and TRBJ1-1; the D is unclear. Germline assignment: CDR1 SGDLS and CDR2 YYNGEE. The V end was cut by 4 bases, the J end by 5 bases, with 15 bases between. The CDR3 contains 14 residues.

This sequence joins TRBV9 and TRBJ2-7, with 8 bases fitting TRBD1. The germline gives CDR1 SGDLS, CDR2 YYNGEE. Losses at the gene ends were 1 base for V and 5 bases for J; bases not matched to a gene: 2. CDR3 length: 13 residues. This CDR3 reads CASSVQQGDEQYF. CDR3 DNA sequence: TGTGCCAGCAGCGTACAACAGGGGGACGAGCAGTACTTC.

The chain carries TRBV10-3 and TRBJ2-2; a weak D match, TRBD1 (5 bases). The CDR3 is 13 residues long. Between the trimmed V and J ends, which lost 10 bases and 6 bases, there was a span of 15 bases. Per germline, CDR1 ENHRY and CDR2 SYGVKD. CDR3 nucleotide sequence: TGTGCCACCAGGGTGGATGGGGCCGGGGAGCTGTTTTTT. Translation gives CATRVDGAGELFF.

The V and J genes are TRBV19 and TRBJ2-3; 8 bases are a match to TRBD2. V shed 11 bases and J 3 bases; nucleotides not matched to a gene: 4. Germline CDR1 reads LNHDA; CDR2 reads SQIVND (reference sequence). The CDR3 has 12 amino acids. The CDR3 spells CASTSGTDTQYF. The CDR3 nucleotides are TGTGCCTCAACTAGCGGAACAGATACGCAGTATTTT. The full variable domain, in which reference TRBV19 and TRBJ2-3 provide the parts outside the CDR3, is DGGITQSPKYLFRKEGQNVTLSCEQNLNHDAMYWYRQDPGQGLRLIYYSQIVNDFQKGDIAEGYSVSREKKESFPLTVTSAQKNPTAFYLCASTSGTDTQYFGPGTRLTVL.

This sequence joins TRBV29-1 and TRBJ2-2; possible D gene TRBD1, 6 bases. CDR1 and CDR2 from the germline V gene are SQVTM and ANQGSEA. The CDR3 is 15 residues long. V lost 7 bases, J lost 3 bases, and 18 bases lay in between. CDR3 protein: CSATPLGQHTGELFF. In nucleotides, the CDR3 is TGCAGCGCCACTCCTCTGGGACAACACACCGGGGAGCTGTTTTTT.

The V gene is TRBV6-1, the J gene TRBJ1-3, with a weak D call TRBD1 (5 bases). Trimming shortened V by 1 base and J by 1 base, and 5 bases separated the two germline ends. CDR3 size: 14 residues. In germline, CDR1 is MNHNS, CDR2 SASEGT. The CDR3 DNA reads TGTGCCAGCAGTGAAGGGGGGTCTGGAAACACCATATATTTT. Translated: CASSEGGSGNTIYF.

The gene calls are TRBV12-3 or TRBV12-4 and TRBJ2-2; D is undetermined. V dropped 5 bases and J dropped 8 bases, with 9 bases sitting between them. The CDR3 has 12 amino acids. CDR3 sequence (DNA): TGTGCCAGCAGTGTCAAGGTGGGGGAGCTGTTTTTT. Its protein is CASSVKVGELFF.

The chain combines TRBV5-4 with TRBJ1-5, with D unclear. The germline CDR1 and CDR2 sequences are SGHNT and YYREEE (reference sequence). The V end lost 2 bases, the J end lost 2 bases, and 5 bases lay between the germline ends. This CDR3 is built from 13 residues. Written as DNA, the CDR3 is TGTGCCAGCAGCTTCGGCCGCAATCAGCCCCAGCATTTT. This translates into CASSFGRNQPQHF.

This chain connects TRBV6-7 to TRBJ1-1, with 8 bases aligning to TRBD1. TRBV6-7 is identified as an open reading frame with a role that is uncertain. Unmatched junction bases numbered 2, after V lost 0 bases and J lost 5 bases. This CDR3 has 14 residues. The CDR3 region has the DNA TGTGCCAGCAGTTACTCCAGACAGGGGACTGAAGCTTTCTTT. It is translated as CASSYSRQGTEAFF.

CDR3 bases: TGTGCCAGCAGTTACCCTACTAGCGGGAGGTCAGATACGCAGTATTTT. Translation gives CASSYPTSGRSDTQYF. The genes are TRBV6-5 and TRBJ2-3, with TRBD2 matching 12 bases. This CDR3 is 16 amino acids long. Per the germline V gene, CDR1 is MNHEY and CDR2 is SVGAGI. V gave up 2 bases and J gave up 4 bases; unmatched junction bases: 4.

The chain couples TRBV3-1 (or the pseudogene TRBV3-2) to TRBJ2-2; TRBD1 aligns across 11 bases. The CDR3 runs 15 residues. Unmatched junction bases numbered 8, after V lost 7 bases and J lost 7 bases. Germline loops: CDR1 LGHDT, CDR2 YNNKEL (reference sequence). This chain's CDR3 is CASTPGQGDIGELFF. For the CDR3, the DNA is TGTGCCAGCACCCCGGGACAGGGGGACATCGGGGAGCTGTTTTTT.

This rearrangement joins TRBV7-2 to TRBJ2-7; 11 nucleotides agree with TRBD2. V shed 4 bases, J shed 0 bases, and the junction held 5 bases outside the gene matches. This CDR3 has 16 amino acids. Germline V gene lookup returns CDR1 SGHTA and CDR2 FQGNSA. The CDR3 sequence: CASSSRLAGPSYEQYF. CDR3 sequence (DNA): TGTGCCAGCAGCTCAAGACTAGCGGGGCCCTCCTACGAGCAGTACTTC.